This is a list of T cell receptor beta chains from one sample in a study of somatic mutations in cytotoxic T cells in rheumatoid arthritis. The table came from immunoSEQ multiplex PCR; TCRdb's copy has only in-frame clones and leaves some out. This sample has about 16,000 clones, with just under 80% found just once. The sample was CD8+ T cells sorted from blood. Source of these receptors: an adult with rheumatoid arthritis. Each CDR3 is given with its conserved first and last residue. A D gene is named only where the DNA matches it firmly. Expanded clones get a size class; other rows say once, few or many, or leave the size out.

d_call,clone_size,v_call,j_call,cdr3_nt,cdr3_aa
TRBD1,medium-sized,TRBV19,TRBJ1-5,TGTGCCAGTAGTCCAGGGGGTTTCCAGCCCCAGCATTTT,CASSPGGFQPQHF
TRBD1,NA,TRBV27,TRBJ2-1,TGTGCCAGCAGTTCAGGGGGTGCCTACAATGAGCAGTTCTTC,CASSSGGAYNEQFF
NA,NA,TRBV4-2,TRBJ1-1,TGTGCCAGCAGCCAAGAGGGATCGGTTGGCACTGAAGCTTTCTTT,CASSQEGSVGTEAFF
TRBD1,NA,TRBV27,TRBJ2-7,TGTGCCAGCAGTTTAGGACAGGGTCCCTACGAGCAGTACTTC,CASSLGQGPYEQYF
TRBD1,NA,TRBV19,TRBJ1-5,TGTGCCAGTAGTATAGATTGGACAGGGTGGAATCAGCCCCAGCATTTT,CASSIDWTGWNQPQHF
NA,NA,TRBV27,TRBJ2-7,TGTGCCAGCAGTTACACAGGTGCCTACGAGCAGTACTTC,CASSYTGAYEQYF
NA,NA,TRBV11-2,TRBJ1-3,TGTGCCAGCAGCTTATTCAGGGCTGGAAACACCATATATTTT,CASSLFRAGNTIYF
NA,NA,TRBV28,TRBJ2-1,TGTGCCAGCAGACCACTAGCTGTAGGCAATCCAAACTACAATGAGCAGTTCTTC,CASRPLAVGNPNYNEQFF
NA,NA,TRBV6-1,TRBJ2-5,TGTGCCAGCAGTGACTCGGGGATTAAAGAGACCCAGTACTTC,CASSDSGIKETQYF
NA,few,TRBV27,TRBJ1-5,TGTGCCAGCACTACTCTTGGCAATAGCAATCAGCCCCAGCATTTT,CASTTLGNSNQPQHF
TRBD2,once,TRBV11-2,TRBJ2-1,TGTGCCAGCAGCTTTCGGGCTAGCGGCTACAATGAGCAGTTCTTC,CASSFRASGYNEQFF
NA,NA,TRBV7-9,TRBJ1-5,TGTGCCAGCAGCCATGGGACGGGGATAGGCAATCAGCCCCAGCATTTT,CASSHGTGIGNQPQHF
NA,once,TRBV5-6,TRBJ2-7,TGTGCCAGCAGCTTGCCAGGGGATACCTACGAGCAGTACTTC,CASSLPGDTYEQYF
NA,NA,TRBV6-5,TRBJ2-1,TGTGCCAGCAGTTCTGACGCTAGCTCCTACAATGAGCAGTTCTTC,CASSSDASSYNEQFF
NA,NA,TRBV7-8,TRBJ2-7,TGTGCCAGCAGCTCTAAGGTCTACGAGCAGTACTTC,CASSSKVYEQYF
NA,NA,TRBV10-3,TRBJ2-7,TGTGCCATCGGCCCAGAAAGGGGCTACGAGCAGTACTTC,CAIGPERGYEQYF
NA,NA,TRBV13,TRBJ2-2,TGTGCCAGCAGCTTCCCCGGCCCCCCGGGCACCGGGGAGCTGTTTTTT,CASSFPGPPGTGELFF
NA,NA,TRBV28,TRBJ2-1,TGTGCCAGCAGTTTGCGGGCCTCCTACAATGAGCAGTTCTTC,CASSLRASYNEQFF
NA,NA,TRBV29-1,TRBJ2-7,TGCAGCGTTGAAGGGAAGCCCTACGAGCAGTACTTC,CSVEGKPYEQYF
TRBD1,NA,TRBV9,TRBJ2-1,TGTGCCAGCAGCGACCCAGGACAGGGGCCAAGCTCCTACAATGAGCAGTTCTTC,CASSDPGQGPSSYNEQFF
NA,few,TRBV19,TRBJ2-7,TGTGCCAGTAGTCTTGGCTACGAGCAGTACTTC,CASSLGYEQYF
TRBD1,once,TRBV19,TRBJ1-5,TGTGCCAGTAGGGCACTACCGGGACAGGGGGTTGTCAAGCCCCAGCATTTT,CASRALPGQGVVKPQHF
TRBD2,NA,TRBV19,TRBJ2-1,TGTGCCAGTAGTCCAGGGACTAGCGGGTACAATGAGCAGTTCTTC,CASSPGTSGYNEQFF
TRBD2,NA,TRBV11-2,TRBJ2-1,TGTGCCAGCAGCTTAGTCCGCGGGGGGGAGCAGTTCTTC,CASSLVRGGEQFF
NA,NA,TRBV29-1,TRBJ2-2,TGCAGCGTTGGACTCTCAGGGGCCGGGGAGCTGTTTTTT,CSVGLSGAGELFF
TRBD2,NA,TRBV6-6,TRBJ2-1,TGTGCCAGCGATGGGGCGGGAGGGCCGGGTGAGCAGTTCTTC,CASDGAGGPGEQFF
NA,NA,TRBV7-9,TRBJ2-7,TGTGCCAGCAGCTCAGGGGGGGAGCAGTACTTC,CASSSGGEQYF
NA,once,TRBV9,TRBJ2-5,TGTGCCAGCAGCGTAGAGACGACGTCCGCCCAGTACTTC,CASSVETTSAQYF
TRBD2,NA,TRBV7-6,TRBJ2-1,TGTGCCAGCAGCTTAGGACTAGCGGGAGGGCCGGGTGAGCAGTTCTTC,CASSLGLAGGPGEQFF
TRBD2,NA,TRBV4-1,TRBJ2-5,TGCGCCAGCAGCCCCATAGCGGGGGGGTGGGAGACCCAGTACTTC,CASSPIAGGWETQYF
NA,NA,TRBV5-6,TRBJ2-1,TGTGCCAGCAGCCCGGAGGCTAGGTATAACCGGGAGCAGTTCTTC,CASSPEARYNREQFF
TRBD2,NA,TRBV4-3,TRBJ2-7,TGCGCCAGCAGCTACCGGACTAGCGGGAGCGAGCAGTACTTC,CASSYRTSGSEQYF
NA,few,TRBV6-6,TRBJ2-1,TGTGCCAGCAGTTATTTGGCAGGGGATTCCAATGAGCAGTTCTTC,CASSYLAGDSNEQFF
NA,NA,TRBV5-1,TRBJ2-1,TGCGCCAGCAGCACGACGAAGAATGAGCAGTTCTTC,CASSTTKNEQFF
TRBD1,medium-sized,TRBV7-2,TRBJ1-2,TGTGCCAGCAGCTTACCGGGACAGGGAGTCAGAGGCTACACCTTC,CASSLPGQGVRGYTF
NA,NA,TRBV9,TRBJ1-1,TGTGCCAGCAGCCTAGTAGGCGGGGTGGCTGAAGCTTTCTTT,CASSLVGGVAEAFF
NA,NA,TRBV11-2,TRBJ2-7,TGTGCCAGCAGTCTAGGGTGGTCCTACGAGCAGTACTTC,CASSLGWSYEQYF
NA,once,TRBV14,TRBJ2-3,TGTGCCAGCAGGCCGCTGGGCTCAGATACGCAGTATTTT,CASRPLGSDTQYF
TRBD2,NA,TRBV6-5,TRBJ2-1,TGTGCCAGCAGGCGAGCGGGAGACAATGAGCAGTTCTTC,CASRRAGDNEQFF
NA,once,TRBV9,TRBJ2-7,TGTGCCAGCAGCGTAGGCGAGGTACTATCCTACGAGCAGTACTTC,CASSVGEVLSYEQYF
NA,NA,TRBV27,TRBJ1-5,TGTGCCAGCAGTTCTAGGTCCTCGGATATTCAGCCCCAGCATTTT,CASSSRSSDIQPQHF
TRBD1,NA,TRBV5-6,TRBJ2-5,TGTGCCAGCAGTACTGACAGGGTCCGGTGGGAGACCCAGTACTTC,CASSTDRVRWETQYF
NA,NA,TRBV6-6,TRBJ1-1,TGTGCCAGCAGTTCCCTATTGGGGGAAGGAGAAGCTTTCTTT,CASSSLLGEGEAFF
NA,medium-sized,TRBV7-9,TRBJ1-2,TGTGCCAGCAGCCCGTCGAGGGGCGACTATGGCTACACCTTC,CASSPSRGDYGYTF
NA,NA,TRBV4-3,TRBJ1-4,TGCGCCAGCAGCCAACAGACTAGCCTAATGGAAAAACTGTTTTTT,CASSQQTSLMEKLFF
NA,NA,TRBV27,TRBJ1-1,TGTGCCAGCAGTAGGGGGGGCTTGAACACTGAAGCTTTCTTT,CASSRGGLNTEAFF
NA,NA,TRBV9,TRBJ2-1,TGTGCCAGCAGCCCCCGACCAGGAGCGAACAATGAGCAGTTCTTC,CASSPRPGANNEQFF
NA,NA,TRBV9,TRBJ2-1,TGTGCCAGCAGCCTGCACAATGAGCAGTTCTTC,CASSLHNEQFF